Presented here are 21 T cell receptor beta chains from one specimen sequenced in a study of cytomegalovirus exposure and HLA in healthy donors. PCR involved 60 Vbeta and 13 Jbeta primers. The table came from immunoSEQ multiplex PCR; TCRdb's copy has only in-frame clones and leaves some out. The sample carries more than 150,000 clones, about four fifths recorded once. The sample consisted of PBMCs. Receptor source: a woman in her fifties or sixties in good health and CMV-seropositive.

Of note for this clone: A junction boundary mismatches the germline segment, possibly from a read error. The chain is built from TRBV7-7 and TRBJ1-6, with a weak D call TRBD1 (5 bases). In germline, CDR1 is SSHAT, CDR2 FNYEAQ (reference sequence). The CDR3 is 16 residues long. CDR3 in amino acids: CASSLPTVPGGSPLHF. The CDR3 DNA is TGTGCTAGCAGCCTACCGACTGTCCCCGGGGGTTCACCCCTCCACTTT.

This chain uses TRBV28 with TRBJ1-2; D may be TRBD1 (5 bases). V was shortened by 6 bases and J by 8 bases, with 16 bases between the two germline ends. This CDR3 is built from 13 residues. Per the germline V gene, CDR1 is MDHEN and CDR2 is SYDVKM. DNA of the CDR3: TGTGCCAGCAGCTCTCGTTCGGGGGACGGCTACACCTTC. Translation: CASSSRSGDGYTF.

A single count supports this clone. V usage is TRBV5-1 and J usage is TRBJ2-1; D may be TRBD1 (6 bases). Germline values: CDR1 SGHRS, CDR2 YFSETQ. The length of the CDR3 is 15 residues. Trimming left V 6 bases short and J 0 bases short, with 13 bases between. The CDR3 reads CASTPDRTSYNEQFF. In nucleotides, the CDR3 is TGCGCCAGCACCCCAGACAGGACCTCCTACAATGAGCAGTTCTTC.

The chain links TRBV15 to TRBJ1-1; unclear D gene. CDR1 is LNHNV, CDR2 YYDKDF, per germline (reference sequence). The V and J ends lost 3 bases and 5 bases respectively, with 16 bases between them. The CDR3 is 15 residues long. The CDR3 DNA reads as TGTGCCACCAGCAGCGAGGGTTGGGTGGGGACTGAAGCTTTCTTT. This codes for CATSSEGWVGTEAFF.

The chain recombines TRBV11-2 with TRBJ1-2; a weak D match, TRBD1 (6 bases). The CDR3 is 14 amino acids. V shed 0 bases and J shed 4 bases, with 9 bases lying between them. Germline assignment: CDR1 SGHAT and CDR2 FQNNGV. CDR3 loop: CASSLEGGGYGYTF. CDR3 DNA: TGTGCCAGCAGCTTAGAAGGGGGGGGCTATGGCTACACCTTC. The full variable domain, rest sourced from reference TRBV11-2 and TRBJ1-2, is EAGVAQSPRYKIIEKRQSVAFWCNPISGHATLYWYQQILGQGPKLLIQFQNNGVVDDSQLPKDRFSAERLKGVDSTLKIQPAKLEDSAVYLCASSLEGGGYGYTFGSGTRLTVV.

The chain combines TRBV5-4 with TRBJ2-1; a possible D gene is TRBD1 (6 bases). This CDR3 comprises 14 residues. CDR1 and CDR2 (germline): SGHNT, YYREEE (reference sequence). The V end was cut by 0 bases, the J end by 6 bases, with 10 bases between. The chain's CDR3 is CASSLAGTFNEQFF. As DNA, the CDR3 is TGTGCCAGCAGCTTGGCGGGGACATTCAATGAGCAGTTCTTC.

This clone occurred a few times. The chain carries TRBV27 and TRBJ2-7; D not resolved. This CDR3 comprises 15 residues. Trimming stripped 2 bases from V and 0 bases from J, with 11 bases between. Germline assignment: CDR1 MNHEY and CDR2 SMNVEV (reference sequence). This CDR3 reads CASSLTPDTSYEQYF. The CDR3 DNA is TGTGCCAGCAGTTTAACCCCTGACACCTCCTACGAGCAGTACTTC.

This chain uses TRBV5-1 with TRBJ1-1; 7 nucleotides match TRBD1. V shed 4 bases and J 1 base; nucleotides not matched to a gene: 4. Germline CDR1 SGHRS, CDR2 YFSETQ. There are 14 residues in the CDR3. The CDR3 protein is CASSKGQTNTEAFF. The CDR3 DNA sequence: TGCGCCAGCAGCAAGGGACAGACGAACACTGAAGCTTTCTTT.

V gene TRBV5-6 combines with J gene TRBJ2-5; D is uncertain. Germline V gene data show CDR1 as SGHDT and CDR2 as YYEEEE. Trimming pared 1 base from V and 5 bases from J, leaving 12 bases between. The length of the CDR3 is 14 residues. The CDR3, as DNA: TGTGCCAGCAGCTTGATACAGCCTGGGGAGACCCAGTACTTC. This encodes CASSLIQPGETQYF.

This clone was seen only a few times. The chain combines TRBV6-1 with TRBJ2-7, with 12 nucleotides matching TRBD2. CDR3 length: 19 amino acids. Germline V gene lookup returns CDR1 MNHNS and CDR2 SASEGT. The trim removed 2 bases at V and 3 bases at J, leaving 14 bases unmatched. CDR3 nucleotide sequence: TGTGCCAGCAGTGAAAGGTACGGGCCTACTAGCGGGAGGCACTACGAGCAGTACTTC. Protein: CASSERYGPTSGRHYEQYF.

This chain joins TRBV6-4 and TRBJ2-7; 11 bases are a match to TRBD2. The CDR3 is 15 residues long. The germline V gene encodes CDR1 MRHNA and CDR2 SNTAGT. The trim removed 9 bases at V and 0 bases at J, leaving 7 bases unmatched. The CDR3 region is CARGTGLAASYEQYF. DNA of the CDR3: TGTGCCAGAGGGACGGGACTAGCGGCCTCCTACGAGCAGTACTTC.

With respect to this clone: One junction end disagrees with the germline gene, perhaps due to a read error. V is TRBV15 and J is TRBJ1-2; TRBD1 aligns across 8 bases. The V gene's germline CDR1 is LNHNV and CDR2 YYDKDF (reference sequence). This CDR3 has 12 residues. The DNA for the CDR3 is TGTGCCACCAGCAGAGATTCGACAGGGGCTGCCTTC. Translating it yields CATSRDSTGAAF.

The CDR3 protein is CASSATGLVREQYF. In DNA form, the CDR3 reads TGCGCCAGCAGCGCGACAGGATTGGTACGGGAGCAGTACTTC. V gene TRBV5-1 combines with J gene TRBJ2-7, with D perhaps matching TRBD1 (6 bases). Trimming removed 4 bases at V and 7 bases at J, with 18 bases between. Germline V gene lookup returns CDR1 SGHRS and CDR2 YFSETQ. This CDR3 comprises 14 residues. The complete variable domain, with remaining parts taken from reference TRBV5-1 and TRBJ2-7, reads KAGVTQTPRYLIKTRGQQVTLSCSPISGHRSVSWYQQTPGQGLQFLFEYFSETQRNKGNFPGRFSGRQFSNSRSEMNVSTLELGDSALYLCASSATGLVREQYFGPGTRLTVT.

This clone is a singleton in its sample. The V call is TRBV19, the J call TRBJ2-7; 10 nucleotides agree with TRBD1. V lost 1 base, J lost 4 bases, and 7 bases stayed unmatched. The CDR3 is 16 residues long. Germline CDR1 is LNHDA and CDR2 is SQIVND (reference sequence). The CDR3 loop is CASSIVWDRGAYEQYF. The CDR3 nucleotides are TGTGCCAGTAGTATAGTCTGGGACAGGGGCGCATACGAGCAGTACTTC.

This clone was counted once. The CDR3 protein is CASSARVSSYNEQFF. The CDR3 bases are TGTGCCAGCTCAGCCAGGGTATCTTCCTACAATGAGCAGTTCTTC. The V and J genes are TRBV18 and TRBJ2-1; tentatively, D is TRBD1 (5 bases). Trimming shortened V by 5 bases and J by 1 base, and 12 bases separated the two germline ends. The CDR3 loop spans 15 amino acids. Germline-derived CDR1 and CDR2 are KGHSH and LQKENI.

J is TRBJ1-2 and V is TRBV7-9; 7 nucleotides line up with TRBD1. Trimming at V came to 3 bases and at J to 5 bases, leaving 3 bases not matched to a gene. The germline gives CDR1 SEHNR, CDR2 FQNEAQ (reference sequence). This CDR3 contains 13 residues. The CDR3 sequence: CASSFGQEYGYTF. For the CDR3, the DNA is TGTGCCAGCAGCTTTGGACAGGAGTATGGCTACACCTTC.

This clone was counted only a few times. The chain employs TRBV25-1 and TRBJ2-1, with TRBD2 matching over 7 bases. CDR3 length equals 12 residues. The V and J ends lost 6 bases and 13 bases, in that order; junction bases with no gene match: 9. Germline CDR1 and CDR2: MGHDK and SYGVNS. CDR3 in DNA: TGTGCCAGCAGAAGCACGGGGGGAAGACAGTTCTTC. This codes for CASRSTGGRQFF.

With respect to this clone: A read error may account for a junction end that differs from germline. The chain recombines TRBV6-5 with TRBJ2-7; possible D gene TRBD1, 5 bases. CDR3 size: 11 residues. Germline V CDR1 and CDR2: MNHEY, SVGAGI. The CDR3 here is CASSLGHQTFF. The CDR3 DNA is TGTGCCAGCAGCCTAGGACATCAGACTTTTTTC.

This chain uses TRBV18 with TRBJ1-1; D may be TRBD1 (6 bases). The CDR3 extends over 15 amino acids. CDR1 and CDR2 from the germline V gene are KGHSH and LQKENI. Trimming pared 4 bases from V and 1 base from J, leaving 13 bases between. CDR3 residues: CASSRSTGTNTEAFF. The CDR3 DNA is TGTGCCAGCTCACGGTCAACAGGGACGAACACTGAAGCTTTCTTT.

There are a few counts of this clone. The V and J genes are TRBV19 and TRBJ2-2, with a tentative D call TRBD2 (6 bases). Trimming took 7 bases from V and 1 from J, leaving 19 bases between them. CDR1 and CDR2 (germline): LNHDA, SQIVND (reference sequence). CDR3 size: 17 residues. The CDR3 loop is CASKGLEGRRNTGELFF. The DNA of the CDR3 is TGTGCCAGTAAAGGTCTGGAGGGGCGCAGGAACACCGGGGAGCTGTTTTTT.

The chain recombines TRBV28 with TRBJ2-7, with 9 bases fitting TRBD1. The J segment lost 7 bases and the V segment lost 2 bases, leaving 21 bases of the junction unmatched. The CDR3 contains 19 residues. Germline V CDR1 and CDR2: MDHEN, SYDVKM. The CDR3 sequence: CASSLPPGVTGGFSNEQYF. CDR3 DNA: TGTGCCAGCAGTTTACCCCCCGGAGTGACAGGGGGATTTTCGAATGAGCAGTACTTC.